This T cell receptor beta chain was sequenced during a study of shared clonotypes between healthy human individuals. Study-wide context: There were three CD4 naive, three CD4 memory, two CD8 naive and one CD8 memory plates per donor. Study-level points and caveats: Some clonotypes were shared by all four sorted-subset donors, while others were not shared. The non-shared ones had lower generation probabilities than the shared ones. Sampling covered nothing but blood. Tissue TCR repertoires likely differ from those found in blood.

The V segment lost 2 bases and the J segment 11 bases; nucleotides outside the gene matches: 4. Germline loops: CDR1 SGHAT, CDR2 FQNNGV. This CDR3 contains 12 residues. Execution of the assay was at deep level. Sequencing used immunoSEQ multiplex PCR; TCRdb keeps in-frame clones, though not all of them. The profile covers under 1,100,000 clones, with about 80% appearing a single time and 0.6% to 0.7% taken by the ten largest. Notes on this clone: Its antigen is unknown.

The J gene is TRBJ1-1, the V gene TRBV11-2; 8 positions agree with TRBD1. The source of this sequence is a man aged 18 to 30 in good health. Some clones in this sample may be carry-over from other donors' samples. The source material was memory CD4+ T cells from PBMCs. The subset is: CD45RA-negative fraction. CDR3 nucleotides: TGTGCCAGCAGCTTACAGGGGGCAGTCGCTTTCTTT. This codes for CASSLQGAVAFF.